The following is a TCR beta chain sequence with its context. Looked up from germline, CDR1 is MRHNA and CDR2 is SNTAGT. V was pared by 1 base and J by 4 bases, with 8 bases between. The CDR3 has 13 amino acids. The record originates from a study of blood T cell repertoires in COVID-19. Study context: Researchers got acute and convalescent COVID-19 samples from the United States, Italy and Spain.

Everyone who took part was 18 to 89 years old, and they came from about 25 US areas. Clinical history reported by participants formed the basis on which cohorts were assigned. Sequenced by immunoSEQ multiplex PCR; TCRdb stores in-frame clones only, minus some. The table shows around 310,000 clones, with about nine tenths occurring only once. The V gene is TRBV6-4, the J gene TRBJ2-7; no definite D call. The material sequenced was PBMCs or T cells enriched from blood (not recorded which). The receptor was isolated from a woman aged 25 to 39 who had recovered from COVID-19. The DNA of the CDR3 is TGTGCCAGCAGTGACTATGCAGGATACGAGCAGTACTTC. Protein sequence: CASSDYAGYEQYF.